The 8 T cell receptor beta chains below all came from one sample that was sequenced in a study of T cell responses to AZD1222 COVID-19 vaccine. TCRdb keeps only in-frame clones here, not all; method: immunoSEQ multiplex PCR. The sample carries 90,000 to 120,000 clones, 87% recorded once. This material consisted of peripheral blood, taken 28 days after the second AZD1222 dose. The receptors stem from an adult who received the AZD1222 COVID-19 vaccine.

For this clone: One junction end disagrees with the germline gene, perhaps due to a read error. The chain carries TRBV13 and TRBJ1-1; perhaps TRBD1 as D (6 bases). CDR1 and CDR2 from the germline V gene are PRHDT and FYEKMQ (reference sequence). CDR3 size: 12 residues. CDR3 coding DNA: TGTGCCAGCAGCTTAGGGGGGGGGCCAAACTCGTTT. It codes for CASSLGGGPNSF.

The chain recombines TRBV7-6 with TRBJ2-7; D not resolved. Germline CDR1 reads SGHVS; CDR2 reads FNYEAQ. The CDR3 totals 11 residues. Trimming pared 5 bases from V and 3 bases from J, leaving 5 bases between. The CDR3 here is CASSRGYEQYF. The CDR3 DNA reads TGTGCCAGCAGCCGCGGCTACGAGCAGTACTTC.

The J gene is TRBJ1-2, the V gene TRBV5-4; 7 nucleotides match TRBD1. Germline assignment: CDR1 SGHNT and CDR2 YYREEE (reference sequence). The CDR3 totals 15 residues. Losses at the gene ends were 0 bases for V and 0 bases for J; bases not matched to a gene: 2. CDR3 residues: CASSLERGPNYGYTF. In nucleotides, the CDR3 is TGTGCCAGCAGCTTGGAAAGGGGGCCTAACTATGGCTACACCTTC.

This chain joins TRBV6-5 and TRBJ1-5; 7 nucleotides match TRBD1. This CDR3 comprises 13 residues. V trimming: 9 bases; J trimming: 2 bases; junction bases outside the gene matches: 4. From germline, CDR1 is MNHEY and CDR2 SVGAGI. CDR3 coding DNA: TGTGCCAGTAGACAGGGAGGCAATCAGCCCCAGCATTTT. Its translation: CASRQGGNQPQHF.

V and J are TRBV5-1 and TRBJ1-3, with D tentatively TRBD1 (5 bases). The CDR3 contains 14 residues. Per the germline V gene, CDR1 is SGHRS and CDR2 is YFSETQ. V was cut by 0 bases and J by 3 bases, with 7 bases left in between. In DNA form, the CDR3 reads TGCGCCAGCAGCTTGGCGGGGCTTGGAAACACCATATATTTT. It is translated as CASSLAGLGNTIYF.

The count of this clone is one. The CDR3 DNA follows: TGCGCCAGCAGCTTGGTCGGGGGGACCTACGAGCAGTACTTC. Protein sequence: CASSLVGGTYEQYF. The rearrangement uses TRBV5-1 and TRBJ2-7; 7 positions agree with TRBD2. V was pared by 0 bases and J by 2 bases, with 2 bases of the junction left unmatched. Per the germline V gene, CDR1 is SGHRS and CDR2 is YFSETQ. This CDR3 contains 14 residues.

The chain combines TRBV7-9 with TRBJ2-1; D not certain. This CDR3 contains 12 residues. Germline CDR1 and CDR2: SEHNR and FQNEAQ (reference sequence). V shed 2 bases and J shed 8 bases, with 7 bases lying between them. This chain's CDR3 is CASSLYRDEQFF. DNA of the CDR3: TGTGCCAGCAGCTTATATAGGGATGAGCAGTTCTTC.

This chain links TRBV25-1 with TRBJ1-1; perhaps TRBD1 as D (5 bases). V was shortened by 3 bases and J by 1 base, with 9 bases between the two germline ends. The germline CDR1 and CDR2 sequences are MGHDK and SYGVNS. The CDR3 has 14 residues. The DNA of the CDR3 is TGTGCCAGCAGTGAGGGCGACAGGAACACTGAAGCTTTCTTT. Protein sequence: CASSEGDRNTEAFF.